Presented here are 5 T cell receptor beta chains from one specimen sequenced in a study of blood T cell repertoires in COVID-19. The repertoire was sequenced with immunoSEQ multiplex PCR; TCRdb's copy has only in-frame clones and lacks some. This table holds some 240,000 clones, around 84% found once. Material for sequencing was peripheral blood. The receptor set was obtained from a woman between 40 and 55 years old who had recovered from COVID-19.

This clone was counted once. The genes are TRBV28 and TRBJ2-3; 14 bases agree with TRBD2. The trim removed 4 bases at V and 4 bases at J, leaving 10 bases unmatched. This CDR3 region has 18 residues. Germline V lookup: CDR1 MDHEN, CDR2 SYDVKM. CDR3 loop: CASSSSKATSGGADTQYF. CDR3 bases: TGTGCCAGCAGTTCTTCAAAGGCGACTAGCGGGGGGGCAGATACGCAGTATTTT.

The chain is built from TRBV9 and TRBJ2-7; D perhaps matches TRBD2 (5 bases). The CDR3 has 15 amino acids. Per the germline V gene, CDR1 is SGDLS and CDR2 is YYNGEE. The V gene lost 1 base and the J gene lost 5 bases, with 16 bases spanning the gap. CDR3 sequence (DNA): TGTGCCAGCAGCGTATCCCCCGGAGGAGGAGACGAGCAGTACTTC. Amino acid sequence: CASSVSPGGGDEQYF.

This chain links TRBV4-2 with TRBJ2-4; 9 bases match TRBD2. This CDR3 is 16 amino acids long. V trimming: 6 bases; J trimming: 6 bases; junction bases outside the gene matches: 12. Germline loops: CDR1 LGHNA, CDR2 YNFKEQ. As DNA, the CDR3 is TGTGCCAGCAGGGGATTTAGCGGGGGAAGGGGAAACATTCAGTACTTC. It encodes CASRGFSGGRGNIQYF.

The sample holds one count of this clone. The V call is TRBV2, the J call TRBJ1-1, with 7 bases fitting TRBD1. CDR1 and CDR2 from the germline V gene are SNHLY and FYNNEI. CDR3 length equals 13 residues. The J segment lost 3 bases and the V segment lost 8 bases, leaving 6 bases of the junction unmatched. DNA for the CDR3: TGTGCCAGCCGGGACAGTTCGGACACTGAAGCTTTCTTT. It encodes CASRDSSDTEAFF.

This clone is a singleton in its sample. This chain's CDR3 is CASSYLGQQNTEAFF. CDR3 nucleotides: TGTGCCAGCAGTTACCTGGGACAACAAAACACTGAAGCTTTCTTT. The chain has TRBV6-5 and TRBJ1-1; D is perhaps TRBD1 (6 bases). V lost 2 bases and J lost 2, with 12 bases in between. The germline V gene encodes CDR1 MNHEY and CDR2 SVGAGI. The CDR3 contains 15 residues.